This passage covers 25 T cell receptor beta chains from one sample sequenced in a study of shared clonotypes between healthy human individuals. Some clones are missing from TCRdb's copy, which holds only in-frame ones; the method was immunoSEQ multiplex PCR. The sample includes about 2 million clones, approximately 95% of them seen just once. CD45RO-negative, CCR7-positively selected cells formed the naive CD8 fraction, excluding terminally differentiated effector memory CD45RA+ cells. The sample comprised naive CD8+ T cells sorted from blood. These receptors came from a man aged 18 to 30 in good health.

This chain joins TRBV5-6 and TRBJ2-4; TRBD2 agrees at 8 bases. Germline CDR1 is SGHDT and CDR2 is YYEEEE. This CDR3 has 16 residues. Losses at the gene ends were 0 bases for V and 8 bases for J; bases not matched to a gene: 10. The CDR3 loop reads CASSLEPGLEGDIQYF. DNA for the CDR3: TGTGCCAGCAGCTTGGAACCGGGACTAGAGGGGGACATTCAGTACTTC.

To note about this clone: The identical CDR3 is also encoded by other nucleotide sequences in the sample. The chain employs TRBV7-2 and TRBJ1-2, with D unclear. CDR3 size: 14 residues. Germline V gene sequence: CDR1 SGHTA, CDR2 FQGNSA. Trimming shortened V by 1 base and J by 0 bases, and 6 bases separated the two germline ends. In DNA, the CDR3 is TGTGCCAGCAGCTTAGGCGGAGCTAACTATGGCTACACCTTC. Its translation: CASSLGGANYGYTF. Using reference TRBV7-2 and TRBJ1-2 for the parts outside the CDR3, the full variable domain is GAGVSQSPSNKVTEKGKDVELRCDPISGHTALYWYRQSLGQGLEFLIYFQGNSAPDKSGLPSDRFSAERTGGSVSTLTIQRTQQEDSAVYLCASSLGGANYGYTFGSGTRLTVV.

The chain combines TRBV2 with TRBJ2-7; either TRBD1 or TRBD2 may supply D (5 bases each). The germline gives CDR1 SNHLY, CDR2 FYNNEI. Deletions cut 4 bases from V and 5 bases from J, with 15 bases between. The CDR3 is made up of 14 amino acids. The CDR3 here is CASSVGRVDDEQYF. CDR3 bases: TGTGCCAGCAGTGTGGGGCGGGTAGACGACGAGCAGTACTTC. The variable domain in full, completed from reference TRBV2 and TRBJ2-7, reads EPEVTQTPSHQVTQMGQEVILRCVPISNHLYFYWYRQILGQKVEFLVSFYNNEISEKSEIFDDQFSVERPDGSNFTLKIRSTKLEDSAMYFCASSVGRVDDEQYFGPGTRLTVT.

The J gene is TRBJ1-4, the V gene TRBV7-6; the match to TRBD1 covers 7 bases. The CDR3 is 17 residues long. Germline CDR1 and CDR2: SGHVS and FNYEAQ. V lost 5 bases and J lost 2; bases outside the gene matches: 11. CDR3 loop: CASSPYYGTATNEKLFF. DNA of the CDR3: TGTGCCAGCAGCCCGTACTACGGGACAGCTACTAATGAAAAACTGTTTTTT.

The chain joins TRBV6-6 to TRBJ2-7; 7 bases align to TRBD2. Trimming cost V 0 bases and J 2 bases; bases outside gene matches: 7. Germline-derived CDR1 and CDR2 are MNHNY and SVGAGI (reference sequence). The CDR3 spans 16 residues. The CDR3 DNA is TGTGCCAGCAGTTACTCGAACCTAGCGGAGACCTACGAGCAGTACTTC. Translated, it gives CASSYSNLAETYEQYF.

The V call is TRBV7-6, the J call TRBJ2-2; D not resolved. V lost 2 bases to trimming and J lost 0 bases, with 13 bases between them. CDR1 is SGHVS and CDR2 is FNYEAQ in the germline V gene. The CDR3 has 17 amino acids. The CDR3 reads CASSLSLRNSNTGELFF. The CDR3 DNA is TGTGCCAGCAGCTTAAGTCTCAGGAACTCGAACACCGGGGAGCTGTTTTTT.

On this clone itself: The sample contains more than one DNA sequence encoding this CDR3. The chain combines TRBV2 with TRBJ2-1; 7 bases fit TRBD2. The junction had 5 bases not matched to a gene; V was cut back by 5 bases and J by 1 base. Germline V gene sequence: CDR1 SNHLY, CDR2 FYNNEI. The CDR3 has 15 amino acids. The CDR3 loop is CASSPTGGSYNEQFF. For the CDR3, the DNA is TGTGCCAGCAGTCCAACGGGGGGATCCTACAATGAGCAGTTCTTC.

With respect to this clone: At one end the junction does not follow the germline gene, possibly because of a read error. V usage is TRBV6-1 and J usage is TRBJ2-3; TRBD2 matches 7 bases. The germline V gene encodes CDR1 MNHNS and CDR2 SASEGT. The CDR3 spans 15 residues. CDR3 sequence: CASSPPSGPPDTRYF. The CDR3 nucleotides are TGTGCCAGCAGTCCGCCTAGCGGACCCCCCGATACGCGGTATTTT.

The chain is built from TRBV4-3 and TRBJ1-2; D call uncertain. This CDR3 has 15 residues. V lost 0 bases and J lost 3, with 11 bases in between. CDR1 LGHNA and CDR2 YSLEER come from the germline V gene. The CDR3 DNA reads as TGCGCCAGCAGCCAAGAGTGGGAGGAACACTATGGCTACACCTTC. Protein: CASSQEWEEHYGYTF.

The CDR3 bases are TGTGCCAGCAGCTTACAGCTGCCTACCGAGCAGTACTTC. It encodes CASSLQLPTEQYF. The chain carries TRBV5-4 and TRBJ2-7; no clear D gene. Germline V gene sequence: CDR1 SGHNT, CDR2 YYREEE (reference sequence). Trimming took off 2 bases at V and 6 bases at J, with 12 bases between the two ends. The CDR3 consists of 13 residues.

V gene TRBV25-1 combines with J gene TRBJ2-1, with 8 bases lining up with TRBD2. The CDR3 is 15 amino acids. With 8 bases clipped from V and 2 bases from J, the junction kept 8 bases outside the gene matches. Germline CDR1 reads MGHDK; CDR2 reads SYGVNS. CDR3 nucleotide sequence: TGTGCCAGCCCGGGAGGGCGGGGGGCCTACAATGAGCAGTTCTTC. It specifies CASPGGRGAYNEQFF.

V is TRBV7-9 and J is TRBJ1-6, with TRBD1 matching 8 bases. Trimming removed 5 bases from V and 8 bases from J; junction bases left unmatched: 5. This CDR3 has 14 residues. Germline V CDR1 and CDR2: SEHNR, FQNEAQ (reference sequence). CDR3 amino acids: CASSDGQGDSPLHF. The CDR3 DNA sequence: TGTGCCAGCAGCGACGGACAGGGAGATTCACCCCTCCACTTT. Full variable domain (rest looked up from reference TRBV7-9 and TRBJ1-6): DTGVSQNPRHKITKRGQNVTFRCDPISEHNRLYWYRQTLGQGPEFLTYFQNEAQLEKSRLLSDRFSAERPKGSFSTLEIQRTEQGDSAMYLCASSDGQGDSPLHFGNGTRLTVT.

This clone was counted a single time. The chain uses TRBV27 and TRBJ1-1; 9 positions agree with TRBD1. Germline CDR1 MNHEY, CDR2 SMNVEV (reference sequence). Germline trimming cut 7 bases from V and 3 bases from J; bases unmatched to any gene: 3. The CDR3 extends over 13 amino acids. The CDR3 sequence: CASTGTGHTEAFF. DNA for the CDR3: TGTGCCAGCACCGGGACAGGGCACACTGAAGCTTTCTTT.

The chain joins TRBV28 to TRBJ2-5; a weak D match, TRBD1 (6 bases). V dropped 6 bases and J dropped 2 bases, with 13 bases sitting between them. This CDR3 is 14 amino acids long. Germline values: CDR1 MDHEN, CDR2 SYDVKM. The CDR3 loop reads CASRADRHQETQYF. CDR3 in DNA: TGTGCCAGCAGGGCTGACAGGCATCAAGAGACCCAGTACTTC. The variable domain in full, with the rest retrieved from reference TRBV28 and TRBJ2-5, is DVKVTQSSRYLVKRTGEKVFLECVQDMDHENMFWYRQDPGLGLRLIYFSYDVKMKEKGDIPEGYSVSREKKERFSLILESASTNQTSMYLCASRADRHQETQYFGPGTRLLVL.

Written as DNA, the CDR3 is TGTGCCTGGAGCGAGGTATCAGAGACCCAGTACTTC. It codes for CAWSEVSETQYF. The rearrangement joins TRBV30 to TRBJ2-5; D gene ambiguous. The germline V and J ends were trimmed by 3 bases and 4 bases, with 9 bases remaining between them. The CDR3 has 12 residues. The germline gives CDR1 GTSNPN, CDR2 SVGIG (reference sequence).

The CDR3 region has the DNA TGTGCTAGTGGTTTGCGCCCTCAGTTCTTC. The encoded protein is CASGLRPQFF. V is TRBV12-5 and J is TRBJ2-1; D remains unclear. V lost 2 bases to trimming and J lost 13 bases, with 6 bases between them. The CDR3 contains 10 residues. CDR1 LGHNT and CDR2 FRNRAP come from the germline V gene.

For the CDR3, the DNA is TGTGCCAGCAGCCCAGAGGGTTTTGAAGCTTTCTTT. The encoded protein is CASSPEGFEAFF. The rearrangement uses TRBV7-9 and TRBJ1-1; D is unresolved. V dropped 5 bases and J dropped 7 bases, with 11 bases sitting between them. CDR3 length: 12 residues. CDR1 SEHNR and CDR2 FQNEAQ come from the germline V gene (reference sequence). Full variable domain (rest looked up from reference TRBV7-9 and TRBJ1-1): DTGVSQNPRHKITKRGQNVTFRCDPISEHNRLYWYRQTLGQGPEFLTYFQNEAQLEKSRLLSDRFSAERPKGSFSTLEIQRTEQGDSAMYLCASSPEGFEAFFGQGTRLTVV.

This chain links TRBV9 with TRBJ2-6; 7 bases agree with TRBD1. This CDR3 region has 16 residues. Per germline, CDR1 SGDLS and CDR2 YYNGEE. The V and J ends lost 4 bases and 2 bases, in that order; junction bases with no gene match: 6. CDR3 in DNA: TGTGCCAGCAGCCCGCGAACAGGGGCTGGGGCCAACGTCCTGACTTTC. It specifies CASSPRTGAGANVLTF.

The chain couples TRBV5-6 to TRBJ2-2; 14 bases fit TRBD2. The V gene end was trimmed by 3 bases and the J gene end by 8 bases; junction bases not matched to a gene: 6. The CDR3 loop spans 16 amino acids. Germline V gene data show CDR1 as SGHDT and CDR2 as YYEEEE. CDR3 sequence: CASSSGLAGGRGELFF. The CDR3 coding sequence is TGTGCCAGCAGCTCAGGACTAGCGGGGGGCCGAGGGGAGCTGTTTTTT.

J is TRBJ2-7 and V is TRBV6-1, with a tentative D call TRBD1 (5 bases). The CDR3 covers 14 residues. The germline V and J ends were trimmed by 7 bases and 2 bases, with 15 bases remaining between them. Per germline, CDR1 MNHNS and CDR2 SASEGT. The CDR3 loop is CASTRDSSAYEQYF. The CDR3 nucleotides read TGTGCCAGCACTAGAGACAGTTCAGCCTACGAGCAGTACTTC.

This clone was detected once. The V and J genes are TRBV6-1 and TRBJ2-7; D is undetermined. The length of the CDR3 is 14 residues. Trimming pared 4 bases from V and 2 bases from J, leaving 12 bases between. Germline CDR1 is MNHNS and CDR2 is SASEGT. CDR3 in DNA: TGTGCCAGCAGTGTAACTAACGGCCCCTACGAGCAGTACTTC. Translation: CASSVTNGPYEQYF.

The chain carries TRBV9 and TRBJ2-5; D ambiguous. The CDR3 totals 15 residues. Looked up from germline, CDR1 is SGDLS and CDR2 is YYNGEE. The V and J ends lost 0 bases and 0 bases respectively, with 9 bases between them. As DNA, the CDR3 is TGTGCCAGCAGCGTAGGAGCGAATTACCAAGAGACCCAGTACTTC. Residues: CASSVGANYQETQYF.

V is TRBV14 and J is TRBJ2-1; TRBD1 might be the D (6 bases). Per the germline V gene, CDR1 is SGHDN and CDR2 is FVKESK. Trimming pared 4 bases from V and 7 bases from J, leaving 29 bases between. CDR3 length: 19 residues. The CDR3 region has the DNA TGTGCCAGCAGCCCAGGCTTCGTCCAGGGGATAGTACTGGGTAATGAGCAGTTCTTC. The encoded protein is CASSPGFVQGIVLGNEQFF.

This chain joins TRBV4-1 and TRBJ2-7; D unclear. Germline V CDR1 and CDR2: MGHRA, YSYEKL. The CDR3 spans 15 residues. The V and J ends lost 1 base and 0 bases respectively, with 10 bases between them. In nucleotides, the CDR3 is TGCGCCAGCAGCCAAGTTGATAGACCCTCCTACGAGCAGTACTTC. Its translation: CASSQVDRPSYEQYF.

This chain joins TRBV11-2 and TRBJ1-1; D perhaps matches TRBD1 (5 bases). The CDR3 extends over 11 amino acids. The V gene's germline CDR1 is SGHAT and CDR2 FQNNGV. V lost 3 bases and J 10 bases, leaving 9 bases between the germline ends. CDR3 loop: CASSLQGVAFF. The CDR3 region has the DNA TGTGCCAGCAGCTTGCAGGGAGTAGCTTTCTTT.